This T cell receptor (beta chain) was captured by sequencing in a study of CD8 T cells in ankylosing spondylitis. Germline values: CDR1 SQVTM, CDR2 ANQGSEA. Trimming at V came to 7 bases and at J to 4 bases, leaving 22 bases not matched to a gene. This CDR3 contains 19 residues. Study-wide results and limits: Clones that were linked to disease were CD8+ and were relatively rare in peripheral blood. Seemingly distinctive of ankylosing spondylitis blood was a TCR beta motif formed by eight highly homologous variants. Past research had described some motif variants in reactive arthritis synovial fluid and blood.

TCRdb used MiXCR to reprocess the 5' RACE reads, holding one entry per CDR3 protein. The sample shows 240,000 or so distinct CDR3 sequences, 8.6% of them seen only once. This clonotype was found many times. Its antigen is still unknown. The sequence was obtained from a male donor with ankylosing spondylitis or in good health (not recorded which). This chain joins TRBV29-1 and TRBJ2-5; TRBD2 matches at 12 bases. The sequencing sample was made of blood, either unsorted or a sorted T cell fraction (not recorded which). CDR3 amino acids: CSALPTPMTSGSNGETQYF. CDR3 sequence (DNA): TGCAGCGCCTTACCTACCCCCATGACTAGCGGGAGTAACGGAGAGACCCAGTACTTC.